The next 7 T cell receptor beta chains were all read from a single sample in a study of regulatory T cells in long-lasting Graves disease. As for time point: newly diagnosed GD, antithyroid drugs for less than 3 months. PBMC-extracted RNA yielded the TCR library. Assembly of TCR beta libraries relied on iRepertoire HTBI primers together with Arm-PCR of CDR3 regions. TCRdb reprocessed the multiplex PCR reads with MiXCR, giving one entry per CDR3 protein. The repertoire holds fewer than 650,000 distinct CDR3 sequences, under 20% seen once, with 15% to 20% in the top ten. The same data also contributed to another study, on T cells in Graves' hyperthyroidism and ophthalmopathy.

The source was peripheral blood mononuclear cells (PBMCs), collected at new diagnosis, from a patient treated with antithyroid drugs. These receptors came from a woman aged 30 to 39 with Graves disease.

This clonotype was seen a handful of times. J is TRBJ1-3 and V is TRBV2; a weak D match, TRBD1 (5 bases). The CDR3 loop spans 13 amino acids. The germline CDR1 and CDR2 sequences are SNHLY and FYNNEI. V shed 8 bases and J shed 7 bases, with 15 bases lying between them. Here the CDR3 reads CASGDRYGNTIYF. Written as DNA, the CDR3 is TGTGCCAGCGGGGACCGCTATGGGAACACCATATATTTT.

The CDR3 region is CASSGSWTGGASYEQYF. CDR3 DNA sequence: TGTGCCAGCAGTGGATCCTGGACAGGGGGCGCCTCCTACGAGCAGTACTTC. The chain recombines TRBV6-2 or TRBV6-3 with TRBJ2-7, with 11 bases identical to TRBD1. CDR1 and CDR2 from the germline V gene are MNHEY and SVGEGT. J gave up 0 bases and V 5 bases, and 9 bases lay outside the gene matches. CDR3 length: 17 amino acids.

With regard to this clonotype: Relative to the germline gene, one junction end is altered; a read error may explain this. The V call is TRBV7-2, the J call TRBJ1-4, with D uncertain. The CDR3 has 15 amino acids. CDR1 is SGHTA, CDR2 FQGNSA, per germline. The CDR3 DNA is TGTGCCAACAGCTTAGGAGGCAGGTCTAATGAAAAACTGTTTTTT. This sequence encodes CANSLGGRSNEKLFF.

V and J are TRBV4-1 and TRBJ2-7, with D maybe TRBD2 (6 bases). V was trimmed by 1 base and J by 2 bases, leaving 6 bases between them. The CDR3 consists of 13 residues. CDR1 is MGHRA, CDR2 YSYEKL, per germline. The CDR3 DNA follows: TGCGCCAGCAGCCAAGTAGCGGCCTACGAGCAGTACTTC. It encodes CASSQVAAYEQYF.

This clonotype is a singleton in its sample. This chain joins TRBV4-2 and TRBJ2-4; 11 bases map to TRBD1. With 0 bases clipped from V and 9 bases from J, the junction kept 7 bases outside the gene matches. This CDR3 has 16 amino acids. Germline-derived CDR1 and CDR2 are LGHNA and YNFKEQ. The DNA of the CDR3 is TGTGCCAGCAGCCAAGATCGAGGGACAGGGGGGGGCATTCAGTACTTC. This translates into CASSQDRGTGGGIQYF.

The J gene is TRBJ1-3, the V gene TRBV3-1, with 7 bases lining up with TRBD1. The trim removed 1 base at V and 11 bases at J, leaving 2 bases unmatched. CDR1 is LGHDT, CDR2 YNNKEL, per germline (reference sequence). CDR3 length: 12 residues. This chain's CDR3 is CASSQGDSPIYF. CDR3 nucleotide sequence: TGTGCCAGCAGCCAAGGGGACAGTCCCATATATTTT.

The V call is TRBV29-1, the J call TRBJ2-2; D is unresolved. V lost 5 bases and J 1 base, leaving 8 bases between the germline ends. From germline, CDR1 is SQVTM and CDR2 ANQGSEA. CDR3 length: 13 residues. The CDR3 sequence: CSVTTVNTGELFF. The CDR3 nucleotides read TGCAGCGTTACGACCGTGAACACCGGGGAGCTGTTTTTT.